The rows below give T cell receptor beta chains drawn from one sample of a study of regulatory T cells in long-lasting Graves disease. From the multiplex PCR reads, TCRdb called clonotypes with MiXCR, one entry per CDR3 protein. The sample lists fewer than 550,000 distinct CDR3 sequences; approximately 21% were seen once. The sequencing here drew on peripheral blood mononuclear cells (PBMCs), taken when the disease was refractory, from a patient treated with antithyroid drugs. The origin of the receptors is a female donor with Graves disease. Each CDR3 is given with its conserved first and last residue. Each record gives: clone size, J gene, V gene, D gene, CDR3 protein, CDR3 DNA. A D gene is named only where the DNA matches it firmly. Clone size is not always given. Where it is, it says once, few, many or a class for expanded clones.

clone_size: few; j_call: TRBJ2-7; v_call: TRBV29-1; d_call: NA; cdr3_aa: CSVEEAPNQRSEQYF; cdr3_nt: TGCAGCGTTGAAGAAGCCCCCAACCAGAGGAGCGAGCAGTACTTC
clone_size: few; j_call: TRBJ1-1; v_call: TRBV20-1; d_call: NA; cdr3_aa: CSAREPLGPGTEAFF; cdr3_nt: TGCAGTGCTAGAGAACCCCTGGGACCAGGCACTGAAGCTTTCTTT
clone_size: many; j_call: TRBJ1-5; v_call: TRBV28; d_call: NA; cdr3_aa: CASSLASLSNQPQHF; cdr3_nt: TGTGCCAGCAGTTTGGCGAGTCTGAGCAATCAGCCCCAGCATTTT
clone_size: many; j_call: TRBJ1-6; v_call: TRBV5-6; d_call: NA; cdr3_aa: CASSRERNSPLHF; cdr3_nt: TGTGCCAGCAGCCGTGAGCGTAATTCACCCCTCCACTTT
clone_size: NA; j_call: TRBJ2-3; v_call: TRBV28; d_call: NA; cdr3_aa: CASSLAVAGGTDTQYF; cdr3_nt: TGTGCCAGCAGTTTGGCGGTGGCAGGGGGCACAGATACGCAGTATTTT
clone_size: once; j_call: TRBJ2-7; v_call: TRBV5-1; d_call: TRBD2; cdr3_aa: CASSGGLAGGIHHEQYF; cdr3_nt: TGCGCCAGCAGCGGTGGACTAGCGGGAGGGATCCACCACGAGCAGTACTTC
clone_size: NA; j_call: TRBJ1-2; v_call: TRBV4-1; d_call: NA; cdr3_aa: CASSQDPSTTGRANYGYTF; cdr3_nt: TGCGCCAGCAGCCAAGACCCGTCCACAACAGGTCGAGCTAACTATGGCTACACCTTC
clone_size: few; j_call: TRBJ2-5; v_call: TRBV20-1; d_call: TRBD2; cdr3_aa: CSARDPSGAQGETQYF; cdr3_nt: TGCAGTGCTAGAGACCCTAGCGGGGCCCAGGGAGAGACCCAGTACTTC
clone_size: few; j_call: TRBJ1-2; v_call: TRBV7-2; d_call: NA; cdr3_aa: CASSRQSGFWDYGYTF; cdr3_nt: TGTGCCAGCAGCCGCCAGTCAGGGTTTTGGGACTATGGCTACACCTTC
clone_size: NA; j_call: TRBJ2-5; v_call: TRBV6-1; d_call: NA; cdr3_aa: CASIHGETQYF; cdr3_nt: TGTGCCAGCATCCATGGAGAGACCCAGTACTTC
clone_size: few; j_call: TRBJ1-1; v_call: TRBV19; d_call: NA; cdr3_aa: CASSIPLAGAFF; cdr3_nt: TGTGCCAGTAGTATCCCCCTGGCTGGAGCTTTCTTT
clone_size: many; j_call: TRBJ2-2; v_call: TRBV28; d_call: NA; cdr3_aa: CASSLPTAGELFF; cdr3_nt: TGTGCCAGCAGTCTACCGACAGCCGGGGAGCTGTTTTTT
clone_size: NA; j_call: TRBJ2-5; v_call: TRBV5-1; d_call: NA; cdr3_aa: CASSENRDETQYF; cdr3_nt: TGCGCCAGCAGCGAGAACAGGGACGAGACCCAGTACTTC
clone_size: few; j_call: TRBJ2-7; v_call: TRBV7-9; d_call: NA; cdr3_aa: CASSLLLLDSSYEQYF; cdr3_nt: TGTGCCAGCAGCTTACTCCTCCTAGACAGTTCCTACGAGCAGTACTTC
clone_size: many; j_call: TRBJ1-1; v_call: TRBV27; d_call: NA; cdr3_aa: CASRSLGTEAFF; cdr3_nt: TGTGCCTCCAGATCCTTGGGCACTGAAGCTTTCTTT
clone_size: many; j_call: TRBJ1-5; v_call: TRBV20-1; d_call: TRBD1; cdr3_aa: CSAEGQFDQPQHF; cdr3_nt: TGCAGTGCAGAGGGACAGTTTGATCAGCCCCAGCATTTT
clone_size: NA; j_call: TRBJ2-5; v_call: TRBV20-1; d_call: NA; cdr3_aa: CSASPPSGHIGVETQYF; cdr3_nt: TGCAGTGCTAGTCCCCCCTCTGGCCATATTGGGGTAGAGACCCAGTACTTC
clone_size: many; j_call: TRBJ2-5; v_call: TRBV7-7; d_call: NA; cdr3_aa: CASQQEVEETQYF; cdr3_nt: TGTGCTAGCCAGCAGGAGGTCGAAGAGACCCAGTACTTC
clone_size: NA; j_call: TRBJ2-5; v_call: TRBV5-1; d_call: TRBD2; cdr3_aa: CASSLVPSGKETQYF; cdr3_nt: TGCGCCAGCAGCTTGGTGCCTAGCGGGAAAGAGACCCAGTACTTC
clone_size: many; j_call: TRBJ1-5; v_call: TRBV2; d_call: NA; cdr3_aa: CASSAGSTQPQHF; cdr3_nt: TGTGCCAGCAGTGCAGGATCCACTCAGCCCCAGCATTTT
clone_size: few; j_call: TRBJ2-2; v_call: TRBV6-5; d_call: NA; cdr3_aa: CASSYSVNPSDTGELFF; cdr3_nt: TGTGCCAGCAGTTACTCGGTGAACCCATCAGACACCGGGGAGCTGTTTTTT
clone_size: NA; j_call: TRBJ1-5; v_call: TRBV20-1; d_call: NA; cdr3_aa: CSALGTRVEAQHF; cdr3_nt: TGCAGTGCTCTCGGGACACGGGTTGAAGCCCAGCATTTT
clone_size: NA; j_call: TRBJ1-1; v_call: TRBV3-1; d_call: NA; cdr3_aa: CASSQDSTRTEAFF; cdr3_nt: TGTGCCAGCAGCCAAGATTCGACACGCACTGAAGCTTTCTTT
clone_size: many; j_call: TRBJ2-5; v_call: TRBV5-5; d_call: NA; cdr3_aa: CASSTGPRRGETQYF; cdr3_nt: TGTGCCAGCAGCACGGGGCCCCGGCGCGGGGAGACCCAGTACTTC